This TCR beta chain is drawn from a study of monozygotic twins with cystic fibrosis. Whole-study results and caveats: Nucleotide-identical clonotype sharing was significantly higher within monozygotic CF twin pairs than between unrelated CF individuals. In 13 of 16 pairs, V gene usage was closest to the co-twin's. The repertoire was suggested to be naive-dominated, clonality median roughly 0.0093. Age, concordance and disease severity did not associate with shared CDR3 numbers.

Sequenced by immunoSEQ multiplex PCR; TCRdb stores in-frame clones only, minus some. The profile covers tens of thousands of clones, with 75% to 95% appearing a single time and around 0.19% taken by the ten largest. On this clone itself: Its antigen is as yet unknown.

This CDR3 region has 15 residues. Germline assignment: CDR1 SGHTA and CDR2 FQGNSA. With 0 bases removed from V and 1 base from J, the gap between germline ends came to 9 bases. The specimen sequenced was blood. This chain connects TRBV7-2 to TRBJ1-1, with D possibly matching TRBD1 (6 bases). The clonotype originates from a boy aged 2 to 9 with cystic fibrosis. The CDR3 DNA is TGTGCCAGCAGCTTAGCGGGGACACAGAACACTGAAGCTTTCTTT. Amino acids: CASSLAGTQNTEAFF.